What follows are 2 T cell receptor beta chains derived from one specimen sequenced in a study of cytomegalovirus exposure and HLA in healthy donors. Both 60 Vbeta primers and 13 Jbeta primers went into the PCR. Produced via immunoSEQ multiplex PCR; TCRdb's table is partial and in-frame only. The sample's table shows roughly 120,000 clones. Source material: PBMCs. The receptors originated from a man younger than 35 in good health and CMV-seronegative.

CDR3 amino acids: CASSRGGDRPAWEQYF. CDR3 sequence (DNA): TGTGCCAGCAGTCGAGGGGGGGACAGGCCAGCCTGGGAGCAGTACTTC. The V gene is TRBV27, the J gene TRBJ2-7, with D possibly being TRBD1 (8 bases). The CDR3 is 16 residues long. Between the trimmed V and J ends, which lost 5 bases and 7 bases, there was a span of 24 bases. From germline, CDR1 is MNHEY and CDR2 SMNVEV (reference sequence).

The chain couples TRBV25-1 to TRBJ2-1, with 11 nucleotides matching TRBD1. J lost 9 bases, V lost 6 bases, and 10 bases had no gene match. This CDR3 has 15 residues. The V gene's germline CDR1 is MGHDK and CDR2 SYGVNS. CDR3 in amino acids: CASRVGDRGKSEQFF. The CDR3 region has the DNA TGTGCCAGCAGGGTAGGGGACAGGGGGAAGAGTGAGCAGTTCTTC.